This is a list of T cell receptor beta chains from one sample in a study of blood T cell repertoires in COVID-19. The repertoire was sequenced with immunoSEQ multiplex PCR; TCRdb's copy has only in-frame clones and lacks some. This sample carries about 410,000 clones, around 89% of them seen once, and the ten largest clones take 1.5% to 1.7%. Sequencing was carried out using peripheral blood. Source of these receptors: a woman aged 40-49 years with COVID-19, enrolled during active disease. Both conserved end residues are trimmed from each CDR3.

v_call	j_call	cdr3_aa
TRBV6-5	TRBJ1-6	ASSKPTRYPLH
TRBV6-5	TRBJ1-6	ASRSQGGGISPLH
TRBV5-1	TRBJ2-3	ASSIGQGRTDTQY
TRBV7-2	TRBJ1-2	ASSFGSPSGYGYT
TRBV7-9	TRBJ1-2	ASSSLPDRGDARYGYT
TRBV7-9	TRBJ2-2	ATHYGLTNTGELF
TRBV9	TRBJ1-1	ASSVEPGWAEAF
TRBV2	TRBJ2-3	ASSREPHTDTQY
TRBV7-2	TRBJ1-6	ASSLASDRGSPLH
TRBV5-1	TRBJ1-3	ASSLAGRGSTIY
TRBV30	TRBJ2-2	AWKQGADTGELF
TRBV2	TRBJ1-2	ASSDRGRNYGYT
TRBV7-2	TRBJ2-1	ASSLEGSSYNEQF
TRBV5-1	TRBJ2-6	ASSSHIGGSGANVLT
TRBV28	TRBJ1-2	ASSPPTNGYT
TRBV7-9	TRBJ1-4	ASSLGYGSTEEKLF
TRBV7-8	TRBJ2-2	ASSTRLAGGPNTGELF
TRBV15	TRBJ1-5	ATTSVIGTGRIPSSNQPQH
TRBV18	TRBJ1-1	ASSPTRTGEAF
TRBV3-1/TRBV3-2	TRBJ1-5	ASSQDGRIQPQH
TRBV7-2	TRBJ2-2	ASSNTGSGELF
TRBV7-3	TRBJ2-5	ASSFPWLRGETQY
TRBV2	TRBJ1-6	ASRGQGNSPLH
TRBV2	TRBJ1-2	ASSRQGDYGYT
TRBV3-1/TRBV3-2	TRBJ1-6	ASSQGAGSSSPLH
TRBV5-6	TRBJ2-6	ASSSQGSGANVLT
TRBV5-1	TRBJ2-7	ASRLGSYEQY
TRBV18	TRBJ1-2	ASSEGQGGYGYT
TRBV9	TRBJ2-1	ASSVGLAGGRGNEQF
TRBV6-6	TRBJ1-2	ASSYLLDRDGYT
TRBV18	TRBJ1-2	ASSPPGQGHGYT
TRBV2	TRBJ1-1	ASSFGTGGKAF
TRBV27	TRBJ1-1	ASRRLREGEAF
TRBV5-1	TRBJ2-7	ASSLVLNSLSYEQY
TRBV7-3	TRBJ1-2	ASSPGVTGPYGYT
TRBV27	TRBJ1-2	ASSFGQGLSGYT
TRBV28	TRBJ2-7	ASSSPGGFYEQY
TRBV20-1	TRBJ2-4	SASGQGGAKNIQY
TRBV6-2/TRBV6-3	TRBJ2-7	ASSYGASSYEQY
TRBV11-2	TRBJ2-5	ASSSEGLVWETQY
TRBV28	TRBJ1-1	ASSFGGGSRAF
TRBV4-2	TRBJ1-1	ASTEDYWGVNTEAF
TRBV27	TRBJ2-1	ASSFPTSGVSYNEQF
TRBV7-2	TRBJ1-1	ASSFQGGSDTEAF
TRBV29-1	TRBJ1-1	SVDFEVTEAF